This note documents a single T cell receptor (beta chain) sequence. The data were taken from a study of blood T cell repertoires in COVID-19. Across the study: Samples came from the United States, Italy and Spain, spanning acute and convalescent COVID-19. T cells, B-cell-depleted T cells, or PBMCs provided the cDNA or gDNA that served as material.

Only in-frame clones appear in the TCRdb table, and some are missing; sequencing was by immunoSEQ multiplex PCR. The data show roughly 360,000 clones, around 83% seen once. This CDR3 is 15 amino acids long. Trimming took 1 base from V and 1 from J, leaving 8 bases between them. Germline CDR1 reads MGHRA; CDR2 reads YSYEKL. The specimen sequenced was PBMCs or T cells enriched from blood (not recorded which). The TCR originated in a woman in her forties or fifties who had recovered from COVID-19. This chain joins TRBV4-1 and TRBJ2-1; D call uncertain. CDR3 DNA: TGCGCCAGCAGCCAAGTGTTCCGGTCCTACAATGAGCAGTTCTTC. Its protein is CASSQVFRSYNEQFF.